A selection of T cell receptor beta chains follows, all from one sample in a study of identical twins. TCRdb recomputed calls from the 5' RACE reads with MiXCR, one row per CDR3 protein. The sample lists 300,000 to 400,000 distinct CDR3 sequences, 9% to 15% seen once, with around 7.2% in the top ten. This sample was also put to use in a study of yellow fever vaccine responses in identical twins.

Input material: CD8+ T cells sorted from blood. The receptors stem from a woman aged 18-29 years in good health. Each CDR3 is given with its conserved first and last residue. D genes are given only for firm matches. Size tells how often a clone was seen (once, few, many) or the class of an expanded clone, and some rows leave it out.

clone_size	j_call	d_call	v_call	cdr3_nt	cdr3_aa
few	TRBJ1-4	.	TRBV7-9	TGTGCCAGCAGCTTAGGGACAGCGGGGACGCAAAACGAAAAACTGTTTTTT	CASSLGTAGTQNEKLFF
few	TRBJ2-1	.	TRBV29-1	TGCAGCGTTGTGATAGGGGAGAGCTCCTACAATGAGCAGTTCTTC	CSVVIGESSYNEQFF
many	TRBJ2-2	TRBD2	TRBV27	TGTGCCAGCAGTTTAGAGGTAGCGGGTAACACCGGGGAGCTGTTTTTT	CASSLEVAGNTGELFF
.	TRBJ1-4	.	TRBV10-3	TGTGCCACCGAGTCCCCACCGGCAGAAAAACTGTTTTTT	CATESPPAEKLFF
few	TRBJ2-1	TRBD2	TRBV27	TGTGCCACCCAGGGACTAGCGGGAGGGCCCTACAATGAGCAGTTCTTC	CATQGLAGGPYNEQFF
few	TRBJ2-3	TRBD1	TRBV27	TGTGCCAGCAGTTCCTGGGACAGGGGGCATTATACGCAGTATTTT	CASSSWDRGHYTQYF
.	TRBJ1-2	TRBD1	TRBV19	TGTGCCAGTACCGAGAGGGACAGGGACTATGGCTACACCTTC	CASTERDRDYGYTF
few	TRBJ1-2	.	TRBV5-5	TGTGCCAGCAGCTTGTTGTGGGGGGTGGATGGCTACACCTTC	CASSLLWGVDGYTF
.	TRBJ2-5	.	TRBV9	TGTGCCAGCAGCGTTTATCCGGGTCAAGAGACCCAGTACTTC	CASSVYPGQETQYF
.	TRBJ2-1	TRBD2	TRBV6-2/TRBV6-3	TGTGCCAGCAATCTACCTGCGGGGGGAACTTACAATGAGCAGTTCTTC	CASNLPAGGTYNEQFF
few	TRBJ2-7	.	TRBV11-2	TGTGCCAGCAGCTTAGGGGGGTTGGACGAGCAGTACTTC	CASSLGGLDEQYF
.	TRBJ2-1	.	TRBV27	TGTGCCAGCAGCCCCCCCGACAGGAGGGGGATCGATGAGCAGTTCTTC	CASSPPDRRGIDEQFF
.	TRBJ2-6	.	TRBV21-1	TGTGCCAGCCGCACTTCAGGGATCTCTGGGGCCAACGTCCTGACTTTC	CASRTSGISGANVLTF
few	TRBJ2-3	.	TRBV7-6	TGTGCCAGCAGCTTAGGGACAGGAGGGCTCACAGATACGCAGTATTTT	CASSLGTGGLTDTQYF
few	TRBJ2-1	TRBD1	TRBV4-1	TGCGCCAGCAGCCAAGTTTCGTTGACAGGGTCCTCCTACAATGAGCAGTTCTTC	CASSQVSLTGSSYNEQFF
many	TRBJ1-2	.	TRBV27	TGTGCCAGCAGTTTAAACAGGGACCATGGCTACACCTTC	CASSLNRDHGYTF
few	TRBJ2-1	.	TRBV3-1	TGTGCCAGCAGCCAAGATGAGGGGGGTCCCTACAATGAGCAGTTCTTC	CASSQDEGGPYNEQFF
.	TRBJ2-1	.	TRBV25-1	TGTGCCACTGGAGAATTATCCAATGAGCAGTTCTTC	CATGELSNEQFF
.	TRBJ2-1	.	TRBV7-6	TGTGCCAGCAGCTGGCCCTTCGCAGGGAGCTCCTACAATGAGCAGTTCTTC	CASSWPFAGSSYNEQFF
.	TRBJ2-3	.	TRBV14	TGTGCCAGCAGCCCCCAGGGGGGTCTTTTGTTTGCTACGCAGTATTTT	CASSPQGGLLFATQYF
many	TRBJ2-1	.	TRBV29-1	TGCAGCGTTGAAGACGAGGCGGAGACCTCCTACAATGAGCAGTTCTTC	CSVEDEAETSYNEQFF
.	TRBJ2-7	.	TRBV29-1	TGCAGCGTTGAAGGAGCGGGCGAGCAGTACTTC	CSVEGAGEQYF
.	TRBJ1-2	.	TRBV5-1	TGCGCCAGCAGCTTGGCGGGGGGCACTGATGGCTACACCTTC	CASSLAGGTDGYTF
many	TRBJ2-7	.	TRBV3-1	TGTGCCAGCAGCCCTAAGGACAGTGAGAGATACGAGCAGTACTTC	CASSPKDSERYEQYF
many	TRBJ1-3	.	TRBV12-3/TRBV12-4	TGTGCCAGCAGGATGGGACCGTCCTCTGGAAACACCATATATTTT	CASRMGPSSGNTIYF
many	TRBJ1-4	TRBD1	TRBV12-3/TRBV12-4	TGTGCCAGCAGTCAGAACAGGGGTGAACTGTTTTTT	CASSQNRGELFF
.	TRBJ2-5	.	TRBV4-1	TGCGCCAGCAGCGTCGGGGGCGTAGAAGAGACCCAGTACTTC	CASSVGGVEETQYF
.	TRBJ2-4	.	TRBV19	TGTGCCAGTAGTAGGATGGGTCAGGGTGTATACATTCAGTACTTC	CASSRMGQGVYIQYF
many	TRBJ1-2	.	TRBV12-3/TRBV12-4	TGTGCCAGCAGGAACACCGGGACAAACTATGGCTACACCTTC	CASRNTGTNYGYTF
.	TRBJ2-1	TRBD1	TRBV7-9	TGTGCCGAGCGGAGACAGGGCTCCTACAATGAGCAGTTCTTC	CAERRQGSYNEQFF
.	TRBJ2-4	.	TRBV27	TGTGCCAGCAGTTTATCAGGAGGGTCGGAGGCCAAAAACATTCAGTACTTC	CASSLSGGSEAKNIQYF
.	TRBJ2-7	TRBD2	TRBV20-1	TGCAGTGCTGATACTAGCGAAGCCTACGAGCAGTACTTC	CSADTSEAYEQYF
.	TRBJ2-7	TRBD1	TRBV29-1	TGCAGCGGCCAACAGGGGAACTACGAGCAGTACTTC	CSGQQGNYEQYF
many	TRBJ1-5	.	TRBV27	TGTGCCAGCAGTTTATCCAGGGCGAATCAGCCCCAGCATTTT	CASSLSRANQPQHF
few	TRBJ2-1	TRBD2	TRBV18	TGTGCCAGCTCACGGCTAAGAGCGGGAGTTATCTACAATGAGCAGTTCTTC	CASSRLRAGVIYNEQFF
many	TRBJ2-1	.	TRBV7-9	TGTGCCAGCAGCTTAGGGGGCGTGCAGTTCTTC	CASSLGGVQFF